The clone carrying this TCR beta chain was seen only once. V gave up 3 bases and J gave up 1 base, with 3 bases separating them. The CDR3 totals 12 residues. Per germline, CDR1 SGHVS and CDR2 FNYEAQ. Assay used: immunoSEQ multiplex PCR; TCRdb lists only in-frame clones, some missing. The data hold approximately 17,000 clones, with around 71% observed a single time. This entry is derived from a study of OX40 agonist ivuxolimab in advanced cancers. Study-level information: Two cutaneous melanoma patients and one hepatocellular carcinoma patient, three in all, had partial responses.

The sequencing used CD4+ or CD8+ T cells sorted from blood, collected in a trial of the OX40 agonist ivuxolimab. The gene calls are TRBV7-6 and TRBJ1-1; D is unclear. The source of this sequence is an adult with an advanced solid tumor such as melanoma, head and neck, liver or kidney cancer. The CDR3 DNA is TGTGCCAGCAGCTTTGGGAACACTGAAGCTTTCTTT. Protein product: CASSFGNTEAFF.